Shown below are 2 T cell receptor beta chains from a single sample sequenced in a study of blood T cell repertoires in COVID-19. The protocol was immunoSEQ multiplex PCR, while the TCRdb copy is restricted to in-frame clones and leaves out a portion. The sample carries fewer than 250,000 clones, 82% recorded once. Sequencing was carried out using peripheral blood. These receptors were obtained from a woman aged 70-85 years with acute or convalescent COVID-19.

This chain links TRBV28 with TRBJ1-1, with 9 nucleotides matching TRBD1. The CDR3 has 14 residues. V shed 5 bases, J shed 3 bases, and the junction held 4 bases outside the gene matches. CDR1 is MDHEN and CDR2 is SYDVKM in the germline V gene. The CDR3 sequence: CASSRQGVYTEAFF. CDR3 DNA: TGTGCCAGCAGTCGACAGGGGGTTTACACTGAAGCTTTCTTT.

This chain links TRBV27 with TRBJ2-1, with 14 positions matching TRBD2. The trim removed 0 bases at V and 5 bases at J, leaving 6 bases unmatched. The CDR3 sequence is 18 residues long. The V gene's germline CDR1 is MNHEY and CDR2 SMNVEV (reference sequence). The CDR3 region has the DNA TGTGCCAGCAGTTTATCCCGGACTAGCGGGGGGTCAAACAATGAGCAGTTCTTC. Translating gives CASSLSRTSGGSNNEQFF.